This entry concerns a single T cell receptor (beta chain). The antigen remains undetermined. The entry originates in a study of PD-1 blockade in mismatch repair-deficient tumors. Study as a whole: Patients had 12 mismatch repair-deficient cancer types and were previously treated and progressing. Whole-study findings and limits: After pembrolizumab, tumor-resident clones rose rapidly, then generally contracted before radiologic responses.

Between the trimmed V and J ends, which lost 5 bases and 9 bases, there was a span of 20 bases. There are 15 residues in the CDR3. Germline V gene data show CDR1 as SEHNR and CDR2 as FQNEAQ (reference sequence). Here immunoSEQ multiplex PCR was the method, and the copy in TCRdb shows in-frame clones only, minus some. The sample lists more than 95,000 clones; 86% were seen once. Every patient had mismatch repair deficiency by PCR or immunohistochemistry. TCR sequencing covered a few patients who responded to pembrolizumab. This sample comprised peripheral blood, obtained 44 weeks after starting pembrolizumab. The rearrangement uses TRBV7-9 and TRBJ2-1; the D gene is possibly TRBD1 (6 bases). This TCR derives from an adult with mismatch repair-deficient cancer. CDR3 amino acids: CASSQGPANSGEQFF. The CDR3 DNA reads TGTGCCAGCAGCCAGGGGCCGGCCAACTCCGGTGAGCAGTTCTTC.